A selection of T cell receptor beta chains follows, all from one sample in a study of cytomegalovirus exposure and HLA in healthy donors. Repertoires were generated with immunoSEQ multiplex PCR, while TCRdb's copy carries only in-frame clones and drops some. The profile shows 150,000 to 200,000 clones, 84% of them singletons. The sequenced sample consisted of PBMCs. The receptors originated from a man aged 30 to 39 in good health and CMV-seropositive. Both conserved end residues are part of each CDR3. The D gene is left open where the match is weak. Clone sizes are given selectively: once, few, many, or a class where the clone is expanded.

j_call,clone_size,cdr3_length,v_call,d_call,cdr3_aa,cdr3_nt
TRBJ2-7,.,16,TRBV5-1,.,CASSLGAGFPSYEQYF,TGCGCCAGCAGCTTGGGGGCCGGCTTCCCCTCCTACGAGCAGTACTTC
TRBJ1-1,.,14,TRBV11-2,TRBD1,CASIETGMNTEAFF,TGTGCCAGCATCGAGACAGGGATGAACACTGAAGCTTTCTTT
TRBJ2-7,.,12,TRBV18,.,CASSPDRYEQYF,TGTGCCAGCTCACCAGACAGGTACGAGCAGTACTTC
TRBJ1-3,.,13,TRBV6-1,.,CASRRVSGNTIYF,TGTGCCAGCAGGAGAGTCTCTGGAAACACCATATATTTT
TRBJ1-1,.,13,TRBV29-1,TRBD1,CSVEVAGGAEAFF,TGCAGCGTTGAAGTGGCAGGGGGAGCTGAAGCTTTCTTT
TRBJ2-1,.,16,TRBV6-4,.,CASSDSGGGGNERQFF,TGTGCCAGCAGTGACTCGGGGGGAGGTGGGAATGAGCGGCAGTTCTTC
TRBJ1-5,.,12,TRBV28,.,CASSGAGVAQHF,TGTGCCAGCAGTGGGGCAGGGGTGGCCCAGCATTTT
TRBJ2-7,once,15,TRBV9,TRBD1,CASSVGGTVVYEQYF,TGTGCCAGCAGCGTAGGGGGGACAGTCGTCTACGAGCAGTACTTC
TRBJ2-2,.,15,TRBV4-1,TRBD2,CASSQNSGSGGELFF,TGCGCCAGCAGCCAGAATAGCGGGAGTGGCGGGGAGCTGTTTTTT
TRBJ1-2,.,15,TRBV6-4,.,CASSEQEGSNYGYTF,TGTGCCAGCAGTGAACAGGAGGGATCAAACTATGGCTACACCTTC
TRBJ2-5,few,16,TRBV4-1,TRBD2,CASSQAGGTAQETQYF,TGCGCCAGCAGCCAAGCGGGGGGGACCGCTCAAGAGACCCAGTACTTC
TRBJ1-1,.,14,TRBV5-3,TRBD1,CARSVRQGNTEAFF,TGTGCCAGAAGCGTACGACAGGGGAACACTGAAGCTTTCTTT
TRBJ1-4,.,14,TRBV5-1,TRBD1,CASSSTGTNEKLFF,TGCGCCAGCAGCTCGACAGGGACTAATGAAAAACTGTTTTTT
TRBJ2-3,.,15,TRBV18,TRBD2,CASSPPGLATDTQYF,TGTGCCAGCTCACCCCCGGGACTAGCGACAGATACGCAGTATTTT
TRBJ2-1,few,15,TRBV9,TRBD2,CASSVVGSGLNEQFF,TGTGCCAGCAGCGTAGTGGGTAGCGGGCTCAATGAGCAGTTCTTC
TRBJ1-2,.,14,TRBV7-2,.,CASSRGGTPGGYTF,TGTGCCAGCAGCCGGGGGGGGACCCCCGGTGGCTACACCTTC